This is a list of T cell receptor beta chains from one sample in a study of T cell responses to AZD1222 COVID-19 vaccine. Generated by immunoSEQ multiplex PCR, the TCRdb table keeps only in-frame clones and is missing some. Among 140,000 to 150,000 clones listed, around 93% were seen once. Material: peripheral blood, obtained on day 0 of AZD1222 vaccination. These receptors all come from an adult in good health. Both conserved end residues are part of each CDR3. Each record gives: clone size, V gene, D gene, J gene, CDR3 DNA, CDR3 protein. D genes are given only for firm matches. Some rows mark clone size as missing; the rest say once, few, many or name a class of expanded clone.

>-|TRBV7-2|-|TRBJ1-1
TGTGCCAGCAGCTTAGAGGGGAACACTGAAGCTTTCTTT
CASSLEGNTEAFF
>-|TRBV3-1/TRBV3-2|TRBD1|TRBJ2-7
TGTGCCAGCAGCCCGACAGGGACCTACGAGCAGTACTTC
CASSPTGTYEQYF
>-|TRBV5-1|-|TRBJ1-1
TGCGCCAGCAGCGCCGCCTGGACAGAGAACACTGAAGCTTTCTTT
CASSAAWTENTEAFF
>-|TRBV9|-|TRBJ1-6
TGTGCCAGCGGAATGCTTAATTCACCCCTCCACTTT
CASGMLNSPLHF
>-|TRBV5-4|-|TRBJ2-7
TGTGCCAGCAGCTTAGGGGGAGACCTCTCCTACGAGCAGTACTTC
CASSLGGDLSYEQYF
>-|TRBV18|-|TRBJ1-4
TGTGCCAGCTCACCAAGGGGGGCGGCTAATGAAAAACTGTTTTTT
CASSPRGAANEKLFF
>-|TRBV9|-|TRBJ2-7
TGTGCCAGCAGCCCCAGGGGGGCCTACGAGCAGTACTTC
CASSPRGAYEQYF
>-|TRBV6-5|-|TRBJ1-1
TGTGCCAGCAGTTTCTCGTTAGGTGTCACTGAAGCTTTCTTT
CASSFSLGVTEAFF
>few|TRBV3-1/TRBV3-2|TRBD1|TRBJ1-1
TGTGCCAGCAGCCCAGCTGACAGGGGTCTCTGGAACACTGAAGCTTTCTTT
CASSPADRGLWNTEAFF
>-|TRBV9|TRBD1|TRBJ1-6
TGTGCCAGCGGACACGGGGACAGCTTTAGCTCCTATAATTCACCCCTCCACTTT
CASGHGDSFSSYNSPLHF
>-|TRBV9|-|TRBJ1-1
TGTGCCAGCAGCGTAGCTACGGGCAGGGGAACGACTGAAGCTTTCTTT
CASSVATGRGTTEAFF
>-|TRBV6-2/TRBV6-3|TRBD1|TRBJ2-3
TGTGCCAGCAGTTACAAAGTGACAGGGGGTGTAGATACGCAGTATTTT
CASSYKVTGGVDTQYF
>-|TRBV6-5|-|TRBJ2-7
TGTGCCAGCGCTCGGGGTTCACCCTCCTACGAGCAGTACTTC
CASARGSPSYEQYF
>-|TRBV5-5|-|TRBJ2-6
TGTGCCAGCAGCAGAATATCGGACGGCTCTGGGGCCAACGTCCTGACTTTC
CASSRISDGSGANVLTF
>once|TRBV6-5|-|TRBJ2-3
TGTGCCAGCAGAACCACGAGGGACGGGGCGCAGTATTTT
CASRTTRDGAQYF
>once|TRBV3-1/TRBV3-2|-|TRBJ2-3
TGTGCCAGCAGCCAAGATAAACCAGATACGCAGTATTTT
CASSQDKPDTQYF
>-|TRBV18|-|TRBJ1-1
TGTGCCAGCTCACCACCATCCGAGAACACTGAAGCTTTCTTT
CASSPPSENTEAFF
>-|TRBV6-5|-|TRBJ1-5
TGTGCCAGCAGTTACAGGGCAGGGGCATGGGATCAGCCCCAGCATTTT
CASSYRAGAWDQPQHF
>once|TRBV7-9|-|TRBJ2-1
TGTGCCAGCACCCTGAGTAATGAGCAGTTCTTC
CASTLSNEQFF
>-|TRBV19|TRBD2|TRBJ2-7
TGTGCCAGTAGTATCGGGACTAGCGGGACCGTCGAGCAGTACTTC
CASSIGTSGTVEQYF
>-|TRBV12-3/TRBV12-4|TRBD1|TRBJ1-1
TGTGCCAGCAGTTTAGCGGGACAGGCCGTACCTTTCTTT
CASSLAGQAVPFF
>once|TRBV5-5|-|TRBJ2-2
TGTGCCAGCAGCTTGGCGGGGGCCGCGAACACCGGGGAGCTGTTTTTT
CASSLAGAANTGELFF
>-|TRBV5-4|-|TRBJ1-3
TGTGCCAGCAGCTTGCCCGATTCTGGAAACACCATATATTTT
CASSLPDSGNTIYF
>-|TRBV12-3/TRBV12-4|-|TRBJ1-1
TGTGCCAGCAGTGTACAGGATTCGAAAGCTTTCTTT
CASSVQDSKAFF
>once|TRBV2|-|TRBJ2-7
TGTGCCAGCAAAGCTGGGGCGTCCTACGAGCAGTACTTC
CASKAGASYEQYF
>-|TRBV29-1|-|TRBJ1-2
TGCAGCGCGCCCTGGGGGGGCTACACCTTC
CSAPWGGYTF
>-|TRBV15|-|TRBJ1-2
TGTGCCACCAGCAGAGGAGGGGAGTTCTCACAAGGCTACACCTTC
CATSRGGEFSQGYTF
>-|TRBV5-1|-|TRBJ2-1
TGCGCCAGCAGCTTGGATGGACAAGGGAGAGACAATGAGCAGTTCTTC
CASSLDGQGRDNEQFF
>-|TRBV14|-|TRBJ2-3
TGTGCCAGCAGCCAAGATTGGCTCTCGTCCTCCACAGATACGCAGTATTTT
CASSQDWLSSSTDTQYF
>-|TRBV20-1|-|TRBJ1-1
TGCAGTGCTAGTGGTCAGTCCGGGTACACTGAAGCTTTCTTT
CSASGQSGYTEAFF
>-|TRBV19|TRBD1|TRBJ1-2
TGTGCCAGTAGTATAGCAGGACAGGGCCATAGTGGCTACACCTTC
CASSIAGQGHSGYTF